Shown below are 21 T cell receptor beta chains from a single sample sequenced in a study of T cell responses to AZD1222 COVID-19 vaccine. Profiled with immunoSEQ multiplex PCR; TCRdb holds only in-frame clones, not every one. The data contain about 150,000 clones, about 88% of them singletons. The sequences come from peripheral blood, collected on day 0 of AZD1222 vaccination. The receptors were gathered from an adult in good health.

V is TRBV6-6 and J is TRBJ2-7; 8 nucleotides agree with TRBD1. CDR3 length equals 14 residues. Germline V gene data show CDR1 as MNHNY and CDR2 as SVGAGI (reference sequence). After removal of 7 bases from V and 0 bases from J, the junction contained 5 bases not matched to a gene. CDR3 amino acids: CASKSGTGSYEQYF. CDR3 nucleotides: TGTGCCAGCAAATCCGGGACAGGCTCCTACGAGCAGTACTTC.

The V gene is TRBV28, the J gene TRBJ1-4; no firm D call. The length of the CDR3 is 12 residues. Germline CDR1 is MDHEN and CDR2 is SYDVKM. Between the trimmed V and J ends, which lost 5 bases and 11 bases, there was a span of 12 bases. CDR3 coding DNA: TGTGCCAGCAGTACCCTCGTGGGGAAACTGTTTTTT. The encoded protein is CASSTLVGKLFF.

V usage is TRBV18 and J usage is TRBJ1-1, with unresolved D. Germline V lookup: CDR1 KGHSH, CDR2 LQKENI. V gave up 0 bases and J gave up 5 bases, with 7 bases separating them. CDR3 length equals 13 residues. The CDR3 region is CASSPPMRTEAFF. The DNA of the CDR3 is TGTGCCAGCTCACCACCGATGAGGACTGAAGCTTTCTTT.

V gene TRBV6-2 or TRBV6-3 combines with J gene TRBJ1-2, with 10 bases that match TRBD1. The CDR3 consists of 15 residues. V gave up 2 bases and J gave up 5 bases; unmatched junction bases: 5. Germline CDR1 reads MNHEY; CDR2 reads SVGEGT. The CDR3 bases are TGTGCCAGCAGTTACCATATGGGACAGGGGTATGGCTACACCTTC. Translating it yields CASSYHMGQGYGYTF.

The J gene is TRBJ2-7, the V gene TRBV7-2, with TRBD1 matching over 9 bases. Germline CDR1 SGHTA, CDR2 FQGNSA. The CDR3 runs to 16 residues. J lost 7 bases, V lost 4 bases, and 14 bases had no gene match. CDR3 protein: CASSSGMGTGSEEQYF. DNA of the CDR3: TGTGCCAGCAGCTCCGGCATGGGGACAGGGAGTGAAGAGCAGTACTTC.

A note on this clone: This CDR3 is also generated by other DNA sequences in the sample. CDR3 nucleotide sequence: TGCAGCGTTACAGGGAACACTGAAGCTTTCTTT. As protein: CSVTGNTEAFF. The V gene is TRBV29-1, the J gene TRBJ1-1, with TRBD1 as a possible D gene (5 bases). CDR3 length: 11 amino acids. Germline CDR1 SQVTM, CDR2 ANQGSEA. Trimming pared 5 bases from V and 1 base from J, leaving 5 bases between.

The rearrangement joins TRBV19 to TRBJ1-5; possible D gene TRBD1, 5 bases. The CDR3 is 13 residues long. V was cut by 6 bases and J by 4 bases, with 10 bases left in between. Germline lookup yields CDR1 LNHDA and CDR2 SQIVND (reference sequence). The CDR3 spells CASRGPTNQPQHF. CDR3 DNA sequence: TGTGCCAGTAGGGGACCGACAAATCAGCCCCAGCATTTT.

CDR3 in DNA: TGCGCCAGCACCCGGGCGACAGGACACTCCACCGGGGAGCTGTTTTTT. It encodes CASTRATGHSTGELFF. The chain is built from TRBV4-1 and TRBJ2-2; TRBD1 might be the D (6 bases). Germline CDR1 MGHRA, CDR2 YSYEKL. Trimming took 7 bases from V and 4 from J, leaving 19 bases between them. CDR3 length equals 16 residues.

V gene TRBV3-1 (or the pseudogene TRBV3-2) combines with J gene TRBJ2-3; 7 bases agree with TRBD2. Germline V gene lookup returns CDR1 LGHDT and CDR2 YNNKEL (reference sequence). There are 14 residues in the CDR3. V dropped 4 bases and J dropped 1; count of bases not matched to a gene: 2. The CDR3 DNA is TGTGCCAGCAGCCGAGGGAGGGGCACAGATACGCAGTATTTT. Translated, it gives CASSRGRGTDTQYF.

The rearrangement joins TRBV6-5 to TRBJ1-3; D not resolved. This CDR3 has 14 amino acids. The V end was cut by 7 bases, the J end by 0 bases, with 10 bases between. CDR1 and CDR2 (germline): MNHEY, SVGAGI. The CDR3 reads CASKPDYSGNTIYF. The CDR3 nucleotides are TGTGCCAGCAAACCGGATTACTCTGGAAACACCATATATTTT.

This CDR3 reads CASREDRGEYGYTF. CDR3 sequence (DNA): TGTGCCAGCAGGGAGGACAGGGGGGAGTATGGCTACACCTTC. This rearrangement joins TRBV28 to TRBJ1-2; 10 bases are shared with TRBD1. J gave up 5 bases and V 6 bases, and 6 bases lay outside the gene matches. The V gene's germline CDR1 is MDHEN and CDR2 SYDVKM. The CDR3 has 14 amino acids.

The chain links TRBV7-2 to TRBJ1-2, with TRBD1 identical over 8 bases. J lost 3 bases, V lost 6 bases, and 6 bases had no gene match. The CDR3 runs to 14 residues. Germline V CDR1 and CDR2: SGHTA, FQGNSA. The CDR3, as DNA: TGTGCCAGCAGTTCGACAGGGGCGGACTATGGCTACACCTTC. It specifies CASSSTGADYGYTF.

This chain links TRBV6-6 with TRBJ1-1, with unresolved D. Germline V lookup: CDR1 MNHNY, CDR2 SVGAGI (reference sequence). The ends were cut back, 7 bases at V and 7 bases at J, with 13 bases in the middle. This CDR3 is 12 amino acids long. In DNA form, the CDR3 reads TGTGCCAGCATCGGGCAAAGCAATGAAGCTTTCTTT. The encoded protein is CASIGQSNEAFF.

The chain has TRBV9 and TRBJ2-1, with 11 bases lining up with TRBD2. CDR1 and CDR2 from the germline V gene are SGDLS and YYNGEE. V gave up 4 bases and J gave up 6 bases; unmatched junction bases: 6. The CDR3 runs 15 residues. In nucleotides, the CDR3 is TGTGCCAGCAGCCTTAGCGGGGGGGAATTCAATGAGCAGTTCTTC. Protein product: CASSLSGGEFNEQFF.

The chain links TRBV20-1 to TRBJ2-3; no clear D. V lost 5 bases, J lost 6 bases, and 6 bases lay in between. The CDR3 totals 10 residues. CDR1 and CDR2 (germline): DFQATT, SNEGSKA (reference sequence). The CDR3 loop is CSALGDTQYF. CDR3 bases: TGCAGTGCTTTAGGGGATACGCAGTATTTT.

The chain combines TRBV19 with TRBJ1-1, with D uncertain. Germline assignment: CDR1 LNHDA and CDR2 SQIVND (reference sequence). Deletions cut 0 bases from V and 2 bases from J, with 10 bases between. The CDR3 has 15 amino acids. CDR3 in DNA: TGTGCCAGTAGTATAGATCTACGGGTAAACACTGAAGCTTTCTTT. Encoded protein: CASSIDLRVNTEAFF. The full variable domain, completed using reference TRBV19 and TRBJ1-1, is DGGITQSPKYLFRKEGQNVTLSCEQNLNHDAMYWYRQDPGQGLRLIYYSQIVNDFQKGDIAEGYSVSREKKESFPLTVTSAQKNPTAFYLCASSIDLRVNTEAFFGQGTRLTVV.

The chain carries TRBV7-2 and TRBJ2-7, with D maybe TRBD2 (5 bases). V lost 5 bases, J lost 7 bases, and 12 bases lay in between. Germline CDR1 reads SGHTA; CDR2 reads FQGNSA. The CDR3 contains 12 residues. CDR3 amino acids: CASSPKAGEQYF. CDR3 bases: TGTGCCAGCAGCCCAAAGGCGGGTGAGCAGTACTTC. The whole variable domain, filled in from reference TRBV7-2 and TRBJ2-7, reads GAGVSQSPSNKVTEKGKDVELRCDPISGHTALYWYRQSLGQGLEFLIYFQGNSAPDKSGLPSDRFSAERTGGSVSTLTIQRTQQEDSAVYLCASSPKAGEQYFGPGTRLTVT.

This clone was seen just once. DNA for the CDR3: TGTGCCAGCAGCTCCGGGACTAGCGGGGGCGGGTCCTACAATGAGCAGTTCTTC. This translates into CASSSGTSGGGSYNEQFF. The chain uses TRBV13 and TRBJ2-1; 14 nucleotides agree with TRBD2. This CDR3 has 18 amino acids. Germline V gene sequence: CDR1 PRHDT, CDR2 FYEKMQ (reference sequence). Germline trimming cut 4 bases from V and 1 base from J; bases unmatched to any gene: 6.

The V gene is TRBV9, the J gene TRBJ1-5; no reliable D call. The CDR3 loop spans 14 amino acids. The germline V gene has CDR1 SGDLS and CDR2 YYNGEE. V was trimmed by 4 bases and J by 0 bases, leaving 8 bases between them. CDR3 residues: CASSPHISNQPQHF. CDR3 nucleotide sequence: TGTGCCAGCAGCCCCCACATTAGCAATCAGCCCCAGCATTTT.

The chain links TRBV5-1 to TRBJ2-7, with D perhaps matching TRBD2 (7 bases). Germline loops: CDR1 SGHRS, CDR2 YFSETQ. V lost 0 bases to trimming and J lost 7 bases, with 17 bases between them. This CDR3 comprises 15 residues. The CDR3 sequence is CASSLEGRGGREQYF. In DNA form, the CDR3 reads TGCGCCAGCAGCTTGGAAGGTAGGGGGGGCCGGGAGCAGTACTTC.

This chain joins TRBV29-1 and TRBJ2-6; D perhaps matches TRBD2 (6 bases). Germline V gene data show CDR1 as SQVTM and CDR2 as ANQGSEA. Trimming cost V 4 bases and J 4 bases, with 8 bases left between them. The CDR3 is 13 residues long. Here the CDR3 DNA reads TGCAGCGTTGGGGGGGACGGGGCCAACGTCCTGACTTTC. Protein product: CSVGGDGANVLTF.